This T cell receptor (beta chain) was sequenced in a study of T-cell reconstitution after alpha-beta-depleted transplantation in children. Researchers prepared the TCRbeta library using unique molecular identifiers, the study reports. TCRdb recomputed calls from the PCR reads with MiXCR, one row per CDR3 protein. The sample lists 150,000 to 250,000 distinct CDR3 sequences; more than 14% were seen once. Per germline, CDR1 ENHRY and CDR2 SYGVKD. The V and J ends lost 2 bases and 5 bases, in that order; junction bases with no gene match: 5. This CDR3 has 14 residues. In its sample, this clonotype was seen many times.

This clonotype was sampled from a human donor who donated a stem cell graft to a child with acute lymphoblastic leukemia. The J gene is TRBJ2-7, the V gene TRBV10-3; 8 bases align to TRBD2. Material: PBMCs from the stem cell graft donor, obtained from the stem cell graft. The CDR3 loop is CAISEGLAGDEQYF. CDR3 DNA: TGTGCCATCAGTGAGGGGCTAGCGGGCGACGAGCAGTACTTC.